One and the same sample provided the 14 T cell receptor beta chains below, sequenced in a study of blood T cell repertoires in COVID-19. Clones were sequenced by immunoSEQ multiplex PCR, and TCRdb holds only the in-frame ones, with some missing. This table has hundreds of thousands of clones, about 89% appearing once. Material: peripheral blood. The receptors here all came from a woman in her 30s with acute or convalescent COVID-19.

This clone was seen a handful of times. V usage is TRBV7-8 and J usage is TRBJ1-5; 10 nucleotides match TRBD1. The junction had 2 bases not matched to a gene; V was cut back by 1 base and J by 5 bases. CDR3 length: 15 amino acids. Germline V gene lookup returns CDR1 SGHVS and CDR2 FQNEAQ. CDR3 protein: CASSLGTGGDQPQHF. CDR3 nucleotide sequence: TGTGCCAGCAGCTTAGGGACAGGGGGTGATCAGCCCCAGCATTTT. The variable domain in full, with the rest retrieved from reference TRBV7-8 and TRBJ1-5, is GAGVSQSPRYKVAKRGQDVALRCDPISGHVSLFWYQQALGQGPEFLTYFQNEAQLDKSGLPSDRFFAERPEGSVSTLKIQRTQQEDSAVYLCASSLGTGGDQPQHFGDGTRLSIL.

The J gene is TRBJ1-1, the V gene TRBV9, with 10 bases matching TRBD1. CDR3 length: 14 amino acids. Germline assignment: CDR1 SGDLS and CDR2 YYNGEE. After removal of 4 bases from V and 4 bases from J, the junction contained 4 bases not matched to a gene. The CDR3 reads CASSYRDRGTEAFF. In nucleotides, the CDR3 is TGTGCCAGCAGCTACAGGGACAGGGGCACTGAAGCTTTCTTT. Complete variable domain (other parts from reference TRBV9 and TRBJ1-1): DSGVTQTPKHLITATGQRVTLRCSPRSGDLSVYWYQQSLDQGLQFLIQYYNGEERAKGNILERFSAQQFPDLHSELNLSSLELGDSALYFCASSYRDRGTEAFFGQGTRLTVV.

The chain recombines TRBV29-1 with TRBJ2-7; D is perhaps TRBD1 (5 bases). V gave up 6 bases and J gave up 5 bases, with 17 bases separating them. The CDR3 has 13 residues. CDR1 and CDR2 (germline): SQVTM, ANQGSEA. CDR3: CSVANMEGDEQYF. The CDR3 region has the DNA TGCAGCGTCGCAAACATGGAAGGGGACGAGCAGTACTTC.

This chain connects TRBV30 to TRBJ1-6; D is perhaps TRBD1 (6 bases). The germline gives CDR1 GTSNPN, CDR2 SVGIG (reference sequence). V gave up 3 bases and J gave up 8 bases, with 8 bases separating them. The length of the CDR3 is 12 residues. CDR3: CAWSQGYSPLHF. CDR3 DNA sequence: TGTGCCTGGAGCCAGGGGTATTCACCCCTCCACTTT.

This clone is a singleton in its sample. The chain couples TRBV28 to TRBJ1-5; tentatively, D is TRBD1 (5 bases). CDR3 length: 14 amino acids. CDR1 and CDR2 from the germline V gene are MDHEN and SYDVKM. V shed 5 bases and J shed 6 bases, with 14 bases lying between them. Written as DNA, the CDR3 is TGTGCCAGCAGTCCCGGGGGGGGAGGTCAGCCCCAGCATTTT. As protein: CASSPGGGGQPQHF. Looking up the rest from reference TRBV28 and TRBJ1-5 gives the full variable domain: DVKVTQSSRYLVKRTGEKVFLECVQDMDHENMFWYRQDPGLGLRLIYFSYDVKMKEKGDIPEGYSVSREKKERFSLILESASTNQTSMYLCASSPGGGGQPQHFGDGTRLSIL.

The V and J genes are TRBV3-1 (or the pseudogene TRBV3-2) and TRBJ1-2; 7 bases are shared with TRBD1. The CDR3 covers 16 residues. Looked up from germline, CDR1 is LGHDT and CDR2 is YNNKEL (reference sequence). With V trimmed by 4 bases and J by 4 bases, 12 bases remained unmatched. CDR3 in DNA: TGTGCCAGCAGCCTTCGTGAGACAGGGACTTCCTATGGCTACACCTTC. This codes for CASSLRETGTSYGYTF.

In DNA form, the CDR3 reads TGCGCCAGCGGGGCTGGCGGGGGTCGAGAGACCCAGTACTTC. The encoded protein is CASGAGGGRETQYF. V is TRBV5-1 and J is TRBJ2-5; TRBD2 agrees at 7 bases. J lost 4 bases, V lost 7 bases, and 10 bases had no gene match. Per germline, CDR1 SGHRS and CDR2 YFSETQ. The CDR3 covers 14 residues.

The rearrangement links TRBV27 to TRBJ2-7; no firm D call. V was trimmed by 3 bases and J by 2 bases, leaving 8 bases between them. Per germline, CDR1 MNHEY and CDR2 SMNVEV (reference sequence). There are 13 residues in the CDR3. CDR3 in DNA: TGTGCCAGCAGTTTCGCGGCGGCCTACGAGCAGTACTTC. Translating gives CASSFAAAYEQYF.

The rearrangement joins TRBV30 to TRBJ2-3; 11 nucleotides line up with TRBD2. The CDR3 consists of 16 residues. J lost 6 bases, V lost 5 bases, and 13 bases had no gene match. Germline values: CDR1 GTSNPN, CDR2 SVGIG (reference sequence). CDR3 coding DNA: TGTGCCTGGGCTGGACTAGCGGGCGCGGCCGGGGATACGCAGTATTTT. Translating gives CAWAGLAGAAGDTQYF.

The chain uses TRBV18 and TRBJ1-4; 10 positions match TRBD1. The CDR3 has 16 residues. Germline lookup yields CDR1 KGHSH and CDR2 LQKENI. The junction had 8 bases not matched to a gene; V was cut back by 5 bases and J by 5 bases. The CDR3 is CASSETPGQGNEKLFF. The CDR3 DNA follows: TGTGCCAGCTCAGAAACTCCGGGACAGGGGAATGAAAAACTGTTTTTT. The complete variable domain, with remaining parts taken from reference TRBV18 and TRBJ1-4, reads NAGVMQNPRHLVRRRGQEARLRCSPMKGHSHVYWYRQLPEEGLKFMVYLQKENIIDESGMPKERFSAEFPKEGPSILRIQQVVRGDSAAYFCASSETPGQGNEKLFFGSGTQLSVL.

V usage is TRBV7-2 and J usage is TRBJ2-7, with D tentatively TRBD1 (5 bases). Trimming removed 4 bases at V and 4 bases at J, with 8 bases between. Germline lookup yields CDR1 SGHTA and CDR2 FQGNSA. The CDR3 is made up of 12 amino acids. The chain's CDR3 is CASSSTAYEQYF. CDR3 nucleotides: TGTGCCAGCAGCTCGACAGCTTACGAGCAGTACTTC.

The CDR3 region is CASSNTPVLAFF. CDR3 bases: TGTGCCAGCAGTAACACCCCCGTTTTAGCTTTCTTT. The chain recombines TRBV6-5 with TRBJ1-1, with D unclear. Trimming pared 5 bases from V and 10 bases from J, leaving 14 bases between. Germline loops: CDR1 MNHEY, CDR2 SVGAGI. This CDR3 has 12 amino acids.

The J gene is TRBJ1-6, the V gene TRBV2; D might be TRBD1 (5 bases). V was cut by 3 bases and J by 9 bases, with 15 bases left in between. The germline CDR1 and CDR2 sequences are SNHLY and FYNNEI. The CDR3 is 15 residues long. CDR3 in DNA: TGTGCCAGCAGTGATATTAGGGAGGGGAGTTCACCCCTCCACTTT. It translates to CASSDIREGSSPLHF.

The CDR3 loop reads CASTHGASVSSYNEQFF. The CDR3, as DNA: TGCGCCAGCACCCATGGGGCTAGCGTCAGCTCCTACAATGAGCAGTTCTTC. This chain links TRBV5-1 with TRBJ2-1; D is possibly TRBD2 (6 bases). Germline-derived CDR1 and CDR2 are SGHRS and YFSETQ. The CDR3 runs to 17 residues. The V gene lost 6 bases and the J gene lost 0 bases, with 19 bases spanning the gap.